One and the same sample provided the 2 T cell receptor beta chains below, sequenced in a study of blood T cell repertoires in COVID-19. The table came from immunoSEQ multiplex PCR; TCRdb's copy has only in-frame clones and leaves some out. The sample records around 60,000 clones, 84% being singletons. Sequences were obtained from peripheral blood. These TCRs come from a man in his fifties or sixties with COVID-19, enrolled during active disease.

The sample holds one count of this clone. The chain is built from TRBV29-1 and TRBJ2-1; D gene ambiguous. The CDR3 is made up of 15 amino acids. Germline V gene sequence: CDR1 SQVTM, CDR2 ANQGSEA. Trimming took 8 bases from V and 0 from J, leaving 17 bases between them. The CDR3 region is CSISPRRSSYNEQFF. The CDR3 DNA reads TGCAGCATCAGCCCCCGCCGGAGCTCCTACAATGAGCAGTTCTTC.

J is TRBJ1-1 and V is TRBV27, with D uncertain. CDR3 length: 12 residues. CDR1 and CDR2 from the germline V gene are MNHEY and SMNVEV (reference sequence). The V end was cut by 4 bases, the J end by 10 bases, with 13 bases between. The CDR3 region is CASSSGRGGAFF. The DNA of the CDR3 is TGTGCCAGCAGTTCTGGGCGGGGAGGAGCTTTCTTT.